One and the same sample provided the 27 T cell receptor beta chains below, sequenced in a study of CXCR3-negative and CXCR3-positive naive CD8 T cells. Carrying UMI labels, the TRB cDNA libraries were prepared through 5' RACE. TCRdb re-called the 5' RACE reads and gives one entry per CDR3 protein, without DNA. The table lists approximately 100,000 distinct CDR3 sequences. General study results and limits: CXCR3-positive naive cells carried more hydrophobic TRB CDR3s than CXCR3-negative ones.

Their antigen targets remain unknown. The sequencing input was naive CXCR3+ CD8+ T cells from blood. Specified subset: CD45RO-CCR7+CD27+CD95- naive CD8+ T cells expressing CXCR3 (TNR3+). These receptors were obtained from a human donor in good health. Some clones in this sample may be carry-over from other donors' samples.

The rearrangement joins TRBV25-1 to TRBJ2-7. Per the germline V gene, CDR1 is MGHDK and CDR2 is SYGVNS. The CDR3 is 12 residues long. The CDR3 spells CASTKGSYEQYF.

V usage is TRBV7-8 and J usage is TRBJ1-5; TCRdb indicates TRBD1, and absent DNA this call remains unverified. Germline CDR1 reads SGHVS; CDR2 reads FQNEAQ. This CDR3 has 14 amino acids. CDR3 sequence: CASSLVTDYQPQHF. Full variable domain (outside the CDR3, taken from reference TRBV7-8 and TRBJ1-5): GAGVSQSPRYKVAKRGQDVALRCDPISGHVSLFWYQQALGQGPEFLTYFQNEAQLDKSGLPSDRFFAERPEGSVSTLKIQRTQQEDSAVYLCASSLVTDYQPQHFGDGTRLSIL.

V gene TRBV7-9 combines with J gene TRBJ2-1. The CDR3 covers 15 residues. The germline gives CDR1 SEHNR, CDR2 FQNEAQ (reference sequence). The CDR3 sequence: CASSHLTSFYNEQFF.

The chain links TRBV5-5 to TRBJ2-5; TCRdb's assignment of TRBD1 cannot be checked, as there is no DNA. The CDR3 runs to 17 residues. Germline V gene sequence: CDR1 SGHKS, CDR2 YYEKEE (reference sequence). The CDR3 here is CASSLVISGQGRETQYF.

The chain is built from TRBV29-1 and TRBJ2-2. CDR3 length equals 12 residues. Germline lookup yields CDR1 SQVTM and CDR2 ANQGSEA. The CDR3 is CSVALNTGELFF.

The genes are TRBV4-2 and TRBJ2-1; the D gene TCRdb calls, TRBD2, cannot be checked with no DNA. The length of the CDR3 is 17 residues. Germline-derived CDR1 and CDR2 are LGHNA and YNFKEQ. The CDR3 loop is CASSQDPLAGVYNEQFF.

The CDR3 protein is CASSQDLGRSYEQYF. The chain employs TRBV4-1 and TRBJ2-7. The germline V gene has CDR1 MGHRA and CDR2 YSYEKL. This CDR3 has 15 amino acids.

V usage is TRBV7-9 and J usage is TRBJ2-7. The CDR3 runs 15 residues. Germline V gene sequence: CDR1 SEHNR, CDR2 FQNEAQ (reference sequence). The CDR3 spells CASSLGMKATYEQYF.

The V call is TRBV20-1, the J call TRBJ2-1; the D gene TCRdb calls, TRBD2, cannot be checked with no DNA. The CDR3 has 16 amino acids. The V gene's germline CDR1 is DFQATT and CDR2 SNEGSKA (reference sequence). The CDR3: CSVWTSGERSYNEQFF.

CDR3 in amino acids: CASSSTGGGGYTF. The V call is TRBV7-9, the J call TRBJ1-2; the TRBD1 assignment by TCRdb is unverifiable without DNA. Germline values: CDR1 SEHNR, CDR2 FQNEAQ (reference sequence). The CDR3 has 13 residues.

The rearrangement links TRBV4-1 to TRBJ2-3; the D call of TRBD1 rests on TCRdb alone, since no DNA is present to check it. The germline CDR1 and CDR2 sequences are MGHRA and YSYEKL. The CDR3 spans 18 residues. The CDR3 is CASSQDVSGGFSTDTQYF.

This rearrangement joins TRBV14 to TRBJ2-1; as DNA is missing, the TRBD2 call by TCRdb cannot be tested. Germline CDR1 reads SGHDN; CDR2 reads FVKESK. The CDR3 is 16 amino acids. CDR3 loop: CASRGTSGRDYNEQFF.

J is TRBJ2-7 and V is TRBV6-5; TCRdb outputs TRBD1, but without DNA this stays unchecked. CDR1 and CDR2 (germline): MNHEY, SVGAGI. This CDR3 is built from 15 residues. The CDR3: CASSHDRATPYEQYF.

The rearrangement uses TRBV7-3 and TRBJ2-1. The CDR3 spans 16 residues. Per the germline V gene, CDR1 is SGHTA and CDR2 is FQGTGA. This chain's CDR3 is CASSLGIYGSYNEQFF.

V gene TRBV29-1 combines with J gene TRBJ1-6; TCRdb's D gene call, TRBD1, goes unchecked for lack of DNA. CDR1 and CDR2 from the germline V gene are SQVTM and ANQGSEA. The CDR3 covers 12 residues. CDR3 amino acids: CSVEGGGNTLHF.

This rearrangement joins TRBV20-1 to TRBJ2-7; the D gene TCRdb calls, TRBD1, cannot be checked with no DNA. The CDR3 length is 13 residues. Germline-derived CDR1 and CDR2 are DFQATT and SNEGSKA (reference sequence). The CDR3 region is CSARRQGSYEQYF.

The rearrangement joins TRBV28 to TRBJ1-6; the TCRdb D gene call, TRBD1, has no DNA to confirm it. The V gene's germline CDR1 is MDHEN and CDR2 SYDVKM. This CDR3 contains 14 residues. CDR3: CASSLGTVSSPLHF.

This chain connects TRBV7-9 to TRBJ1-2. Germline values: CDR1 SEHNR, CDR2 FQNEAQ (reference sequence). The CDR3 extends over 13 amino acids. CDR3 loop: CASSFPGLYGYTF.

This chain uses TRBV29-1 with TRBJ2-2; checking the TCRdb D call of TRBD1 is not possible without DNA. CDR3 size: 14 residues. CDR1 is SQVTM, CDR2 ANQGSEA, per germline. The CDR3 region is CSVIDGTVTGELFF.

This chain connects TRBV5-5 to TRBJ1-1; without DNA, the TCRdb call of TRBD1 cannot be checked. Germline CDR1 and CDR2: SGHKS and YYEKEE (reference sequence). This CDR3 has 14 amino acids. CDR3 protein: CASSLWGAPTEAFF. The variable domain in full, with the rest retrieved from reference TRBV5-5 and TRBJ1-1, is DAGVTQSPTHLIKTRGQQVTLRCSPISGHKSVSWYQQVLGQGPQFIFQYYEKEERGRGNFPDRFSARQFPNYSSELNVNALLLGDSALYLCASSLWGAPTEAFFGQGTRLTVV.

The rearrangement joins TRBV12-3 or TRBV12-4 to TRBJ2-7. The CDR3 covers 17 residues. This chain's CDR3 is CASSLSLWGRETYEQYF.

The CDR3 sequence: CASSFPQGGGNEQFF. The V and J genes are TRBV7-9 and TRBJ2-1; no DNA is available, so the TRBD1 call from TCRdb remains unchecked. The CDR3 consists of 15 residues. Per the germline V gene, CDR1 is SEHNR and CDR2 is FQNEAQ (reference sequence).

The CDR3 protein is CASSQDLTSSQPQHF. The chain combines TRBV4-3 with TRBJ1-5. Germline V gene sequence: CDR1 LGHNA, CDR2 YSLEER. The CDR3 spans 15 residues.

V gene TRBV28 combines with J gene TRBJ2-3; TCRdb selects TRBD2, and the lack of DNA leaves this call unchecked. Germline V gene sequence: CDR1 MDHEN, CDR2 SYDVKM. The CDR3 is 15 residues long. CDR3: CASSLEDPSTDTQYF.

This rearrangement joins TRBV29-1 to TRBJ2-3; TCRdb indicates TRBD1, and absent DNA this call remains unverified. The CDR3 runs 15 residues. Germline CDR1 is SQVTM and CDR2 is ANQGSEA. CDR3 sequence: CTSWGAGGTADTQYF.

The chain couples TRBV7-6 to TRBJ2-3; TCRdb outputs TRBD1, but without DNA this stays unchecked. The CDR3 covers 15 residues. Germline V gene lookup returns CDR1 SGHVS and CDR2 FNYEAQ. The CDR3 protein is CASSLSGAGTDTQYF.

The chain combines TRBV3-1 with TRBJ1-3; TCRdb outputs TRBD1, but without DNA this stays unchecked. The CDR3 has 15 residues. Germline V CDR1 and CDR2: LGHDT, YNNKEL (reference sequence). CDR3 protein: CASSQDRQDGNTIYF.